This TCR beta chain came from a study of cytomegalovirus exposure and HLA in healthy donors. The data were produced by immunoSEQ multiplex PCR, yet TCRdb's version contains in-frame clones alone and is incomplete. The data hold 150,000 to 200,000 clones, with over 85% observed a single time. Looked up from germline, CDR1 is SGHAT and CDR2 is FQNNGV. CDR3 length: 14 amino acids. V was shortened by 6 bases and J by 5 bases, with 14 bases between the two germline ends. The sequence came from a woman under 30 in good health and CMV-seropositive. The chain uses TRBV11-2 and TRBJ2-1; D may be TRBD2 (5 bases). The material sequenced was PBMCs. The CDR3 DNA follows: TGTGCCAGCAGTTCTAGCCAGAACCACAATGAGCAGTTCTTC. It codes for CASSSSQNHNEQFF. Together with reference TRBV11-2 and TRBJ2-1, the CDR3 gives the full variable domain: EAGVAQSPRYKIIEKRQSVAFWCNPISGHATLYWYQQILGQGPKLLIQFQNNGVVDDSQLPKDRFSAERLKGVDSTLKIQPAKLEDSAVYLCASSSSQNHNEQFFGPGTRLTVL.